This T cell receptor (beta chain) was recovered during a study of cytomegalovirus exposure and HLA in healthy donors listed by TCRdb under 2017. Broadly, across the study: According to an earlier analysis of 550 to 750 of the donors, 150 million to 200 million T cells yielded 117 million unique TCR beta sequences and 276 Gb of sequence data. The T cell repertoires of around 670 subjects were profiled by immunosequencing and related to cytomegalovirus serostatus. A later analysis re-analyzed previously published TCR beta repertoires from 666 donors and added high-resolution HLA genotyping to study TCR occurrence patterns. Among about 360 genotyped donors of the cohort, an average of approximately 240,000 unique TCR beta nucleotide sequences were sequenced per donor, around 18% of them non-productive. Typing coverage varied by locus: about 620-630 donors for A, B, C, DRB1 and DQB1; roughly 510 for DQA1; approximately 570 for DPA1; some 470 for DPB1. Five DR-DQ haplotypes were handled as single units for association and clustering because linkage in the cohort was strong. Every discovery cohort repertoire had been produced on one sequencing platform. A later genetic analysis used genome-wide SNP genotypes for about 65% of the 666 donors, treating that subset as a discovery cohort. To decide whether each TCR beta V gene segment behaved as functional or pseudogenic, an earlier analysis of fewer than 750 of the donors relied on high-throughput TCR beta sequencing. Donor age, sex, ethnicity and CMV serostatus were collected together with the repertoire data. To predict cytomegalovirus infection status, the study brought together high-throughput TCR immunosequencing, statistical association of individual TCRs with disease status, and machine learning. In the later analysis, no new phenotypic data were used to find candidate immune exposures; instead, reliance was placed on TCR beta sequences and their occurrence across donors. Both class I and class II loci were covered by HLA typing, at four-digit resolution. An early release covering roughly 640 HLA-typed donors comprised 250 to 350 gigabases of sequencing data and around 86 million unique TCR sequences. In addition to the first cohort of around 670 subjects, a separate validation cohort of approximately 120 different subjects was used. The study aimed to test whether cataloging public T cell receptors could reveal signatures of past pathogen exposure. Of the approximately 370 genotyped donors, 70% to 90% were placed in the genetic ancestry cluster associated with self-reported Caucasian donors. Here is what the overall study found, with its caveats: According to a later analysis, parvovirus B19, influenza, CMV and Epstein-Barr virus appeared linked to several top co-occurrence clusters. A later analysis associated some 17,000 TCR beta sequences with specific HLA alleles at a false discovery rate of 0.05. According to the authors, the approach could potentially be generalized to other disease states and immunological phenotypes. When HLA alleles, especially DR and DQ, strongly co-occurred, attributing TCR associations to individual alleles was difficult. According to a later analysis, TCR association rates differed among HLA loci, with DRB1 alleles showing the most associated TCRs and HLA-C alleles showing the fewest. Because the 87-base-pair reads could not distinguish some IMGT-functional V segments, including TRBV6-2 and TRBV6-3, those segments were excluded. A later genetic analysis associated a missense DCLRE1C variant with V-gene and J-gene trimming of TCR beta chains, and an independent cohort replicated the association. Over 15 rarely observed V segments, including chromosome 9 orphons, were excluded from the earlier analysis of about 500 of the donors because counts were too low. For the cohort, immune exposure information was limited to CMV serostatus. The presence/absence analyses assumed that sequencing depth was roughly uniform across donors, and that assumption may not be true. The study listed 164 TCR beta chains as associated with cytomegalovirus. A later analysis found that most CMV-associated TCR beta chains appeared HLA-restricted, with HLA associations seemingly driven largely by CMV exposure. In a later genetic analysis, fewer N-insertions in productive TCRs were reported among donors in an Asian-associated ancestry cluster than the 666-donor mean. Linkage disequilibrium might explain the correlated functional status among segregating V segments, but an unknown experimental factor could not be ruled out. A group of highly shared sequence variants was considered likely to be a technical artifact of the sequencing pipeline. A later analysis found that HLA-associated TCR beta chains were more clonally expanded and had lower generation probabilities than equally common non-associated chains. In vitro tests confirmed that three of the cytomegalovirus-associated TCR beta chains recognize cytomegalovirus antigens. The cohort was sequenced for TCR beta chains only, and without alpha or paired-chain data the features that could be detected were limited. A further reported finding was that TCR beta sequences accurately predicted the HLA-A and HLA-B alleles for most subjects in the first cohort. The classifier was reported to diagnose cytomegalovirus status with high specificity and sensitivity in both the original and validation cohorts. Because some donors lacked HLA typing at each locus, the association tests relied only on the typed subset. Broadly in line with IMGT annotations, most TCR beta V segments showed up in productive rearrangements about 87% or about 30% of the time in an earlier analysis of 587 of the donors. Most TCR sequences were seen in very few donors, while some public TCRs were found in many individuals.

CDR1 and CDR2 (SGHTA, FQGNSA) derive from the germline V gene. V is clipped by 5 bases and J by 0 bases, and the sequence between their germline boundaries is 11 bases long. The CDR3 holds 15 amino acids from the cysteine to the phenylalanine. Of the read, only the CDR3 DNA is kept; its 45 bases are in frame from base 1. In total, roughly 670 healthy bone marrow donors made up the cohort. At the time of sampling, all cohort members were nominally healthy, though unrecorded immune exposures were likely present. The donor tested CMV seropositive and was one of the 289 seropositive cohort members. Each donor provided a peripheral blood sample, and peripheral blood mononuclear cells were used for TCR beta sequencing. Genomic DNA was extracted from the blood cell samples with the Qiagen DNeasy Blood Extraction Kit. As to this clone: Its antigen remains unidentified. No much larger clone is present one base from it, and per-base qualities are unavailable.

Receptor libraries were prepared by the immunoSEQ multiplex PCR assay. For the multiplex PCR, a mixture combining 60 forward primers for TCR Vbeta segments and 13 reverse primers for TCR Jbeta segments was used. A multiplex PCR assay on genomic DNA amplified the CDR3 region of rearranged TCR beta genes. On the Illumina HiSeq System, the amplified TCR beta libraries were sequenced as 87-base-pair reads. In the original analysis: In a later analysis, 77 million or so unique TCR beta chains were counted across the 500 to 850 repertoires, and roughly 11 million of these chains were shared by at least two donors. Raw reads were error-corrected and collapsed into unique sequences with a nearest-neighbor algorithm that merged closely related sequences to remove PCR and sequencing errors. CDR3 sequences were aligned to IMGT reference sequences to assign V, D and J gene segments. For a sequence to be retained, a match of at least six nucleotides was required to both a V gene segment and a J gene segment. Rearrangements were classified as productive when the CDR3 lacked stop codons and remained in frame with V and J, and all other rearrangements were classified as non-productive. CDR3 was defined by IMGT convention, running from the second conserved V-encoded cysteine to the conserved J-encoded phenylalanine. In an earlier analysis of around 540 of the donors, sequences lacking an unambiguous match to a single V gene segment were excluded. In an earlier analysis of several hundred of the donors, V segments were called functional above 56.7% productive rearrangements and were called segregating when the between-donor standard deviation exceeded 5%. A statistical classification framework was developed to diagnose cytomegalovirus status using the catalog of TCR beta chain sequences. V and J gene assignment, in a later analysis, came from comparing TCR nucleotide sequences with IMGT/GENE-DB human TR gene sequences. Using the TCRdist pipeline, a later analysis assigned CDR3 sequences along with most-parsimonious VDJ recombination scenarios. In a later analysis, every TCR beta chain was defined by the combination of its CDR3 amino acid sequence and its V-gene family, and reads without a unique V-gene family were dropped. A later analysis removed several hundred highly shared, low-generation-probability nucleotide sequences to deal with suspected cross-contamination and a sequencing artifact. A later analysis calculated a clonal expansion index for each public chain from normalized within-repertoire ranks of inferred template counts. In a later analysis, generation probabilities were computed with a VDJ recombination model fitted to out-of-frame rearrangements, and the resulting probabilities were checked against IGoR. In a later analysis, hypergeometric tests were used to score TCR-TCR, TCR-HLA and TCR-CMV co-occurrence, with a repertoire-size bias correction applied to TCR pairs. A later analysis estimated false discovery rates by permuting HLA or CMV assignments 20 times. In a later analysis, co-occurring TCRs were grouped using DBSCAN, with TCRdist sequence similarity added in when clustering inside HLA-allele-positive subsets. Repertoires with fewer than 30,000 or more than 120,000 public chains, plus five repertoires with anomalous nucleotide sharing, were excluded from co-occurrence clustering. What TCRdb holds here is the immuneACCESS table cut down to in-frame rearrangements. Part of the clones is not present; checked against another copy, under half of the missing clones reflect an unresolved V gene, and the others are unexplained. V, J and clone size reflect that table, while D and trimming were determined from the DNA. The sample has more than 90,000 clones on record, under 80% of them singletons. Clones ranked in the top ten supply around a tenth of the sample.

Input material: PBMCs. The chain is assembled from TRBV7-2 and TRBJ1-5, with the identity of the D gene unclear. The TCR originated in a woman aged 45-59 years in good health and CMV-seropositive. The DNA is as follows: TGTGCCAGCAGCAGAGATGCGTTTAGCAATCAGCCCCAGCATTTT. Translated, this is CASSRDAFSNQPQHF.